This T cell receptor (beta chain) was captured by sequencing in a study of cytomegalovirus exposure and HLA in healthy donors. General study results and limits: TCR beta V segments were, for the most part, productive about 90% or about 30% of the time in an earlier analysis.

Remarks on this clone: Antigen: not known.

13 Jbeta primers and 60 Vbeta primers were used for the PCR. Clones were sequenced by immunoSEQ multiplex PCR, and TCRdb holds only the in-frame ones, with some missing. The repertoire consists of over 150,000 clones, with more than 75% occurring once and the leading ten covering around 2.6%. The CDR3 has 14 amino acids. The chain has TRBV21-1 and TRBJ2-7; the table's D gene call, TRBD2, was not cross checked with the DNA. TRBV21-1 is classified as a pseudogene. Sequencing used PBMCs. The sequence was collected from a man aged 30 to 39 in good health and CMV-seropositive. In DNA form, the CDR3 reads TGTGCCAGCAGCAAAAACAGCGGGACCTACGAGCAGTACTTC. It encodes CASSKNSGTYEQYF.